The rows below give T cell receptor beta chains drawn from one sample of a study of cytomegalovirus exposure and HLA in healthy donors. Generated by immunoSEQ multiplex PCR, the TCRdb table keeps only in-frame clones and is missing some. Altogether over 60,000 clones are present, approximately 70% being singletons, with the ten largest covering less than 15%. What was sequenced was PBMCs. These receptors originate from a male donor in good health and CMV-seropositive. CDR3s include the opening cysteine and the closing phenylalanine or tryptophan. Fields, in order: D gene, J gene, clone size, V gene, CDR3 protein, CDR3 DNA. D genes are given only for firm matches. Some rows have no size entry. The others give once, few or many, or a class for an expanded clone.

>NA|TRBJ1-2|few|TRBV6-6
CASAQGYGYTF
TGTGCCAGCGCACAGGGATATGGCTACACCTTC
>TRBD2|TRBJ2-5|few|TRBV27
CASSYSSGRRGETQYF
TGTGCCAGCAGTTACTCTAGCGGGAGGAGGGGAGAGACCCAGTACTTC
>NA|TRBJ2-3|NA|TRBV10-1
CASSVMRADTQYF
TGCGCCAGCAGTGTTATGCGGGCGGATACGCAGTATTTT
>TRBD1|TRBJ2-7|NA|TRBV18
CASSPGTGPREQYF
TGTGCCAGCTCTCCCGGGACAGGGCCTCGCGAGCAGTACTTC
>NA|TRBJ1-1|NA|TRBV9
CASSFEGGPTEAFF
TGTGCCAGCAGCTTCGAAGGGGGTCCCACTGAAGCTTTCTTT
>NA|TRBJ1-5|NA|TRBV19
CASTGSSNQPQHF
TGTGCCAGTACGGGGTCTAGCAATCAGCCCCAGCATTTT
>TRBD2|TRBJ2-5|NA|TRBV19
CASSPLAGGTQETQYF
TGTGCCAGTAGTCCTCTAGCGGGCGGAACCCAAGAGACCCAGTACTTC
>NA|TRBJ1-4|NA|TRBV7-2
CASSPTLAATNEKLFF
TGTGCCAGCAGCCCCACCCTGGCGGCAACTAATGAAAAACTGTTTTTT
>NA|TRBJ2-3|NA|TRBV7-9
CASSPFTGTRPTDTQYF
TGTGCCAGCAGCCCCTTTACCGGGACACGTCCCACAGATACGCAGTATTTT
>TRBD1|TRBJ2-7|NA|TRBV6-1
CASTPGQGNGEQYF
TGTGCCAGCACACCGGGACAGGGGAATGGCGAGCAGTACTTC
>TRBD1|TRBJ1-5|once|TRBV2
CASRGGTGVNQPQHF
TGTGCCAGCAGGGGCGGGACAGGAGTTAATCAGCCCCAGCATTTT
>NA|TRBJ2-3|NA|TRBV5-1
CASSPRPRSTDTQYF
TGCGCCAGCAGCCCACGGCCGAGGAGCACAGATACGCAGTATTTT
>TRBD1|TRBJ1-2|NA|TRBV5-4
CASSMPGQGASGYTF
TGTGCCAGCAGCATGCCGGGACAGGGGGCCTCTGGCTACACCTTC
>NA|TRBJ2-7|few|TRBV28
CASSSLGRGVGSYEQYF
TGTGCCAGCAGTTCCCTCGGCAGGGGGGTAGGCTCCTACGAGCAGTACTTC
>NA|TRBJ1-3|NA|TRBV5-4
CASSRWGGSGNTIYF
TGTGCCAGCAGCCGGTGGGGGGGCTCCGGAAACACCATATATTTT
>NA|TRBJ2-5|NA|TRBV19
CASSIDSRATETQYF
TGTGCCAGTAGTATAGATTCGAGGGCTACGGAGACCCAGTACTTC
>NA|TRBJ1-1|NA|TRBV15
CATSTTVGVNTEAFF
TGTGCCACCAGCACAACCGTGGGAGTGAACACTGAAGCTTTCTTT
>TRBD2|TRBJ2-1|NA|TRBV29-1
CNSGREGEQFF
TGCAATAGCGGGAGGGAAGGTGAGCAGTTCTTC
>TRBD1|TRBJ2-7|NA|TRBV5-6
CASSKDRGRYEQYF
TGTGCCAGCAGCAAAGACAGGGGGCGCTACGAGCAGTACTTC
>TRBD1|TRBJ1-1|few|TRBV27
CASRPGDRGRGTEAFF
TGTGCCAGCAGACCCGGCGACAGGGGGCGCGGAACTGAAGCTTTCTTT
>TRBD1|TRBJ1-5|NA|TRBV19
CASSRDRDQPQHF
TGTGCCAGTAGTAGGGACAGGGATCAGCCCCAGCATTTT
>TRBD1|TRBJ1-3|NA|TRBV6-5
CASRYRGSGNTIYF
TGTGCCAGCAGATACAGGGGCTCTGGAAACACCATATATTTT
>NA|TRBJ2-1|few|TRBV27
CASSFGGYYNEQFF
TGTGCCAGCAGTTTTGGAGGCTACTACAATGAGCAGTTCTTC
>TRBD1|TRBJ1-5|NA|TRBV7-9
CASSKDRGVGQPQHF
TGTGCCAGCAGCAAAGACAGGGGAGTAGGTCAGCCCCAGCATTTT
>NA|TRBJ1-5|NA|TRBV30
CAWAGSNQPQHF
TGTGCCTGGGCAGGAAGCAATCAGCCCCAGCATTTT
>TRBD1|TRBJ2-7|NA|TRBV5-1
CASRAGQGLYEQYF
TGCGCCAGCAGAGCCGGACAGGGGCTGTACGAGCAGTACTTC
>NA|TRBJ2-7|few|TRBV5-4
CASSFWAQPYEQYF
TGTGCCAGCAGCTTTTGGGCACAACCCTACGAGCAGTACTTC
>NA|TRBJ1-4|NA|TRBV6-5
CASSYSYQGGNEKLFF
TGTGCCAGCAGTTACTCCTACCAGGGAGGGAATGAAAAACTGTTTTTT
>NA|TRBJ2-7|NA|TRBV30
CAWSVGGATYEQYF
TGTGCCTGGAGTGTGGGCGGGGCCACCTACGAGCAGTACTTC
>TRBD2|TRBJ2-5|few|TRBV5-1
CASSLAGGRQETQYF
TGCGCCAGCAGCTTAGCGGGAGGTCGACAAGAGACCCAGTACTTC
>NA|TRBJ2-7|few|TRBV5-1
CASSDQGLYEQYF
TGCGCCAGCAGCGACCAGGGGCTATACGAGCAGTACTTC
>NA|TRBJ1-1|NA|TRBV10-2
CASSESQTLNTEAFF
TGCGCCAGCAGTGAGTCGCAGACTCTGAACACTGAAGCTTTCTTT
>TRBD1|TRBJ1-2|NA|TRBV5-1
CASSLERGRNGYTF
TGCGCCAGCAGCTTGGAGAGGGGGCGGAATGGCTACACCTTC
>NA|TRBJ2-5|NA|TRBV20-1
CSASPGETQYF
TGCAGTGCTAGTCCGGGGGAGACCCAGTACTTC
>NA|TRBJ1-6|NA|TRBV2
CASSYEDRLDSPLHF
TGTGCCAGCAGTTATGAAGACAGGCTCGATTCACCCCTCCACTTT
>NA|TRBJ1-2|NA|TRBV7-2
CASSLAGGVGGYTF
TGTGCCAGCAGCTTAGCAGGAGGAGTCGGAGGCTACACCTTC
>TRBD1|TRBJ2-7|NA|TRBV5-1
CASSLGPGGIYEQYF
TGCGCCAGCAGCTTGGGTCCAGGGGGAATCTACGAGCAGTACTTC
>NA|TRBJ2-3|NA|TRBV7-2
CASSTDYLSTDTQYF
TGTGCCAGCTCTACGGACTACCTAAGCACAGATACGCAGTATTTT
>TRBD1|TRBJ2-3|NA|TRBV13
CASSNRQGVSGTDTQYF
TGTGCCAGCAGCAACCGACAGGGGGTTTCTGGCACAGATACGCAGTATTTT
>TRBD2|TRBJ2-1|NA|TRBV9
CASSVVPGGDRNEQFF
TGTGCCAGCAGCGTAGTTCCGGGAGGAGATCGCAATGAGCAGTTCTTC
>TRBD1|TRBJ1-1|once|TRBV2
CASSGDRGWETEAFF
TGTGCCAGCAGCGGGGACAGGGGCTGGGAAACTGAAGCTTTCTTT
>NA|TRBJ2-7|NA|TRBV4-3
CASSQGRTSTYEQYF
TGCGCCAGCAGCCAAGGGAGGACGTCTACCTACGAGCAGTACTTC
>NA|TRBJ1-4|NA|TRBV19
CASSTPDRFNEKLFF
TGTGCCAGTAGCACCCCGGACAGATTTAATGAAAAACTGTTTTTT
>TRBD2|TRBJ2-1|NA|TRBV27
CASTQLAGGFNEQFF
TGTGCCAGCACCCAACTAGCGGGAGGATTTAATGAGCAGTTCTTC
>TRBD1|TRBJ1-4|NA|TRBV5-1
CASSSGTGNEKLFF
TGCGCCAGCAGCTCCGGGACAGGGAATGAAAAACTGTTTTTT
>NA|TRBJ2-3|NA|TRBV9
CASSVGGPGPDTQYF
TGTGCCAGCAGCGTTGGAGGGCCGGGACCAGATACGCAGTATTTT
>NA|TRBJ1-4|NA|TRBV18
CASSPPGEEKLFF
TGTGCCAGCTCACCCCCAGGGGAGGAAAAACTGTTTTTT
>NA|TRBJ2-7|NA|TRBV11-2
CASSLPGHPFYEQYF
TGTGCCAGCAGCCTGCCGGGACACCCATTCTACGAGCAGTACTTC
>NA|TRBJ1-6|NA|TRBV30
CAWEDSANSPLHF
TGTGCCTGGGAGGACAGCGCTAATTCACCCCTCCACTTT
>NA|TRBJ1-6|NA|TRBV30
CAWSVRVRGITYNSPLHF
TGTGCCTGGAGTGTACGAGTGCGGGGAATTACTTATAATTCACCCCTCCACTTT
>NA|TRBJ1-3|NA|TRBV4-3
CASSQLLGGSGNTIYF
TGCGCCAGCAGCCAACTCCTCGGGGGCTCTGGAAACACCATATATTTT
>TRBD2|TRBJ2-1|NA|TRBV14
CASSHSPSGYNEQFF
TGTGCCAGCAGCCACAGCCCTAGCGGCTACAATGAGCAGTTCTTC
>TRBD1|TRBJ2-7|few|TRBV5-1
CASSPLIQGDYEQYF
TGCGCCAGCAGCCCCTTGATTCAGGGGGACTACGAGCAGTACTTC
>NA|TRBJ2-7|NA|TRBV6-5
CASSYGSGLTTYEQYF
TGTGCCAGCAGTTACGGGTCAGGGCTTACCACCTACGAGCAGTACTTC
>TRBD1|TRBJ2-7|NA|TRBV7-9
CASSPRDRVPEQYF
TGTGCCAGCAGCCCCCGGGACAGGGTACCCGAGCAGTACTTC
>TRBD2|TRBJ2-7|NA|TRBV9
CASSGTSGPYEQYF
TGTGCCAGCAGCGGGACTAGCGGTCCCTACGAGCAGTACTTC